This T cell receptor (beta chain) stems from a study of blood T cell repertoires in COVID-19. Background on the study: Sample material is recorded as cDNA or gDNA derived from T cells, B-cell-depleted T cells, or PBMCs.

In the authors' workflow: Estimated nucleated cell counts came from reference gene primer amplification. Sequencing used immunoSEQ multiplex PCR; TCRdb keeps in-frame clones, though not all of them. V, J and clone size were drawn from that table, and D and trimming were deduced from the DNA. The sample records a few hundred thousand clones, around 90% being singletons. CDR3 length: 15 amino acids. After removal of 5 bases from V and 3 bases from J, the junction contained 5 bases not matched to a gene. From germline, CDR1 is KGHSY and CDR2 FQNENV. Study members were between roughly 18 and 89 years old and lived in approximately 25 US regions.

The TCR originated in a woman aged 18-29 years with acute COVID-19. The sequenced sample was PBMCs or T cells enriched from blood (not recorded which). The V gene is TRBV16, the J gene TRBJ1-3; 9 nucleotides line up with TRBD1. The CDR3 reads CASSDGTGNGNTIYF. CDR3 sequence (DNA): TGTGCCAGCAGCGACGGGACAGGGAATGGAAACACCATATATTTT.